The 18 T cell receptor beta chains given below trace back to one sample, sequenced in a study of response to subunit inactivated influenza vaccine. TCRdb reprocessed the RT-PCR reads via MiXCR and lists one record per CDR3 protein. Of about 650,000 distinct CDR3 sequences listed, around 15% are singletons. This sample comprised PBMCs from blood, obtained less than 15 days before vaccination. The receptors derive from a man aged 50-59 years who received an inactivated influenza vaccine.

Note on this clonotype: This may come from a read error, since a much larger clone is one base off. This chain uses TRBV7-8 with TRBJ1-1; the D gene is possibly TRBD1 (5 bases). Looked up from germline, CDR1 is SGHVS and CDR2 is FQNEAQ. The CDR3 runs 15 residues. CDR3 sequence (DNA): TGTGCCAGCACCCCATTGGGGGAAGGGAACGCTGAAGCTTTCTTT. Its translation: CASTPLGEGNAEAFF.

This clonotype was observed a few times. The chain has TRBV12-3 or TRBV12-4 and TRBJ2-7; no reliable D call. With 1 base removed from V and 3 bases from J, the gap between germline ends came to 10 bases. The CDR3 consists of 14 residues. The CDR3 loop reads CASSLGRRVYEQYF. The CDR3 DNA is TGTGCCAGCAGTTTAGGTCGACGAGTCTACGAGCAGTACTTC.

This clonotype was found many times. The chain recombines TRBV27 with TRBJ2-1; TRBD2 aligns across 9 bases. The CDR3 runs to 15 residues. Germline V gives CDR1 MNHEY, CDR2 SMNVEV (reference sequence). V lost 5 bases, J lost 0 bases, and 2 bases stayed unmatched. CDR3 bases: TGTGCCAGCAGTGCGACTAGCGGCTCCTACAATGAGCAGTTCTTC. This translates into CASSATSGSYNEQFF.

The chain combines TRBV7-9 with TRBJ2-1, with TRBD1 identical over 10 bases. This CDR3 contains 15 residues. The trim removed 4 bases at V and 7 bases at J, leaving 7 bases unmatched. Looked up from germline, CDR1 is SEHNR and CDR2 is FQNEAQ (reference sequence). The CDR3, as DNA: TGTGCCAGCAGCTCAATGGGACAGGGGAAGAATGAGCAGTTCTTC. The encoded protein is CASSSMGQGKNEQFF.

This clonotype has a handful of counts. V gene TRBV10-3 combines with J gene TRBJ2-1; D may be TRBD2 (7 bases). V dropped 1 base and J dropped 6 bases, with 16 bases sitting between them. The length of the CDR3 is 16 residues. Germline V gene data show CDR1 as ENHRY and CDR2 as SYGVKD. The chain's CDR3 is CAISEWRGPTFNEQFF. As DNA, the CDR3 is TGTGCCATCAGTGAGTGGCGGGGGCCGACATTCAATGAGCAGTTCTTC.

As DNA, the CDR3 is TGCGCCAGCAGCCAAGAAGGATTTTATGGCTACACCTTC. Its protein product is CASSQEGFYGYTF. The chain has TRBV4-1 and TRBJ1-2, with D unclear. Trimming pared 0 bases from V and 5 bases from J, leaving 7 bases between. The CDR3 has 13 residues. Germline values: CDR1 MGHRA, CDR2 YSYEKL.

This clonotype was detected ten times or more. J is TRBJ2-3 and V is TRBV21-1; TRBD1 is taken as the D call from the table, unchecked against the DNA. TRBV21-1 counts as a pseudogene. The CDR3 runs to 18 residues. DNA for the CDR3: TGTGCCAGCAGCAAAGGGGGGGACGCCAACCTCATGACAGATACGCAGTATTTT. Translating gives CASSKGGDANLMTDTQYF.

The table lists this clonotype with a few counts. Here the CDR3 DNA reads TGCAGCGTTCACGGAGGAGAGGGTTACGAGCAGTACTTC. This sequence encodes CSVHGGEGYEQYF. The chain joins TRBV29-1 to TRBJ2-7; maybe TRBD2 (5 bases). Trimming took off 5 bases at V and 4 bases at J, with 15 bases between the two ends. Germline V gene data show CDR1 as SQVTM and CDR2 as ANQGSEA. This CDR3 comprises 13 residues.

This clonotype was seen a handful of times. V gene TRBV4-3 combines with J gene TRBJ2-7, with 14 bases lining up with TRBD2. CDR1 and CDR2 from the germline V gene are LGHNA and YSLEER. There are 17 residues in the CDR3. J was trimmed by 0 bases and V by 4 bases; bases with no gene match: 5. The CDR3, as DNA: TGCGCCAGCAGCCTCAGGACTAGCGGGGGGAACTCCTACGAGCAGTACTTC. Protein: CASSLRTSGGNSYEQYF.

The chain joins TRBV7-3 to TRBJ2-1; 14 bases are shared with TRBD2. V trimming: 4 bases; J trimming: 12 bases; junction bases outside the gene matches: 8. Germline-derived CDR1 and CDR2 are SGHTA and FQGTGA. The CDR3 has 15 amino acids. The CDR3 DNA reads TGTGCCAGCAGCTCGGGACTAGCGGGAGCTCACGTGCAGTTCTTC. It translates to CASSSGLAGAHVQFF.

The V gene is TRBV5-1, the J gene TRBJ2-5, with D perhaps matching TRBD2 (6 bases). V lost 6 bases, J lost 2 bases, and 14 bases lay in between. CDR1 and CDR2 from the germline V gene are SGHRS and YFSETQ. CDR3 size: 14 residues. Written as DNA, the CDR3 is TGCGCCAGCACCCGGGACTTTGCGCAAGAGACCCAGTACTTC. The encoded protein is CASTRDFAQETQYF.

The table lists this clonotype with a few counts. The gene calls are TRBV28 and TRBJ2-2; no definite D call. The V gene lost 6 bases and the J gene lost 4 bases, with 12 bases spanning the gap. Germline CDR1 reads MDHEN; CDR2 reads SYDVKM. The CDR3 extends over 14 amino acids. CDR3 in amino acids: CASRPRATTGELFF. For the CDR3, the DNA is TGTGCCAGCAGGCCACGAGCAACCACCGGGGAGCTGTTTTTT.

At least ten counts were recorded for this clonotype. The junction does not match germline at one end; this may be a read error. The rearrangement uses TRBV5-1 and TRBJ2-3; TRBD1 matches at 7 bases. The CDR3 has 15 amino acids. Germline assignment: CDR1 SGHRS and CDR2 YFSETQ. The CDR3 loop is CASSLGTASTDTQYF. CDR3 sequence (DNA): TGTGCCAGCAGCTTAGGGACAGCGAGCACAGATACGCAGTATTTT. Variable domain in full (rest from reference TRBV5-1 and TRBJ2-3): KAGVTQTPRYLIKTRGQQVTLSCSPISGHRSVSWYQQTPGQGLQFLFEYFSETQRNKGNFPGRFSGRQFSNSRSEMNVSTLELGDSALYLCASSLGTASTDTQYFGPGTRLTVL.

This clonotype was counted ten times or more. The CDR3 loop reads CASSQAGAGETQYF. The CDR3 region has the DNA TGTGCCAGCAGCCAAGCGGGGGCAGGCGAGACCCAGTACTTC. The V call is TRBV3-1, the J call TRBJ2-5; perhaps D is TRBD1 or TRBD2 (6 bases each). Germline lookup yields CDR1 LGHDT and CDR2 YNNKEL (reference sequence). Trimming took 1 base from V and 5 from J, leaving 11 bases between them. The CDR3 loop spans 14 amino acids.

This clonotype appeared a few times. This chain joins TRBV4-2 and TRBJ2-7; 12 bases match TRBD2. CDR1 and CDR2 (germline): LGHNA, YNFKEQ. The CDR3 runs to 16 residues. V was pared by 2 bases and J by 2 bases, with 4 bases of the junction left unmatched. The CDR3: CASSQRLAGAPYEQYF. CDR3 nucleotides: TGTGCCAGCAGCCAACGACTAGCGGGGGCCCCCTACGAGCAGTACTTC.

This clonotype was seen a few times. The CDR3 coding sequence is TGTGCCAGCAGCTTACATCTCGGAAACACCATATATTTT. Its translation: CASSLHLGNTIYF. This chain joins TRBV7-2 and TRBJ1-3, with unresolved D. The V end was cut by 2 bases, the J end by 4 bases, with 6 bases between. Germline CDR1 is SGHTA and CDR2 is FQGNSA. CDR3 length equals 13 residues.

The gene calls are TRBV10-3 and TRBJ1-2; 9 bases agree with TRBD1. This CDR3 comprises 13 residues. Trimming cost V 8 bases and J 4 bases; bases outside gene matches: 5. CDR1 ENHRY and CDR2 SYGVKD come from the germline V gene. The CDR3 DNA reads as TGTGCCATCGGGGACAGGGTGAGCTATGGCTACACCTTC. It encodes CAIGDRVSYGYTF.

This clonotype was recorded at least ten times. This chain connects TRBV5-1 to TRBJ2-1; TRBD2 agrees at 7 bases. Looked up from germline, CDR1 is SGHRS and CDR2 is YFSETQ. The CDR3 runs 15 residues. Losses at the gene ends were 0 bases for V and 4 bases for J; bases not matched to a gene: 4. The DNA of the CDR3 is TGCGCCAGCAGCTTGGCTAGCGGACTATACAATGAGCAGTTCTTC. It translates to CASSLASGLYNEQFF. The full variable domain, rest sourced from reference TRBV5-1 and TRBJ2-1, is KAGVTQTPRYLIKTRGQQVTLSCSPISGHRSVSWYQQTPGQGLQFLFEYFSETQRNKGNFPGRFSGRQFSNSRSEMNVSTLELGDSALYLCASSLASGLYNEQFFGPGTRLTVL.